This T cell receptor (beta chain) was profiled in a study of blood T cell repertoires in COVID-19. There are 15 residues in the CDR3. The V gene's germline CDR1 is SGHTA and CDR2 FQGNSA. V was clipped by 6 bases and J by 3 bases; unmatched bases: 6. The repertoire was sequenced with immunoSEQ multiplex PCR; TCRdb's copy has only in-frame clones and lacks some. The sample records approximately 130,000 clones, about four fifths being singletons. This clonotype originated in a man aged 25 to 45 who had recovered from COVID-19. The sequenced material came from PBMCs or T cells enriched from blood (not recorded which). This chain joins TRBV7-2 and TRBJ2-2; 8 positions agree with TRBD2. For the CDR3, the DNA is TGTGCCAGCAGAGGGCGAGCGGGAGACACCGGGGAGCTGTTTTTT. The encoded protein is CASRGRAGDTGELFF.